Listed here are 9 T cell receptor beta chains from one sample, sequenced in a study of blood T cell repertoires in COVID-19. Assay used: immunoSEQ multiplex PCR; TCRdb lists only in-frame clones, some missing. Of about 160,000 clones listed, under 90% are singletons. What was sequenced was PBMCs or T cells enriched from blood (not recorded which). These receptors were taken from a man aged 55 to 70 who had recovered from COVID-19.

The chain employs TRBV6-1 and TRBJ2-5; 7 bases agree with TRBD2. J gave up 0 bases and V 0 bases, and 4 bases lay outside the gene matches. Per germline, CDR1 MNHNS and CDR2 SASEGT. This CDR3 region has 16 residues. In DNA form, the CDR3 reads TGTGCCAGCAGTGAAGCGCGAGCGGGGAACCAAGAGACCCAGTACTTC. Its translation is CASSEARAGNQETQYF.

This clone was counted a few times. The chain joins TRBV9 to TRBJ2-7, with D possibly being TRBD2 (6 bases). CDR1 and CDR2 (germline): SGDLS, YYNGEE. The CDR3 contains 14 residues. The V end was cut by 2 bases, the J end by 1 base, with 10 bases between. The CDR3 bases are TGTGCCAGCAGCGTGAGCCTAGCGTCCTACGAGCAGTACTTC. This encodes CASSVSLASYEQYF.

The chain recombines TRBV18 with TRBJ2-1, with 10 bases matching TRBD2. CDR1 is KGHSH, CDR2 LQKENI, per germline. The V gene end was trimmed by 3 bases and the J gene end by 6 bases; junction bases not matched to a gene: 5. The CDR3 has 15 amino acids. CDR3 DNA: TGTGCCAGCTCACCGGCTAGCGGGGGACTCAATGAGCAGTTCTTC. Its translation is CASSPASGGLNEQFF.

This clone was observed once. V and J are TRBV29-1 and TRBJ1-2, with D unclear. The CDR3 extends over 11 amino acids. Germline CDR1 reads SQVTM; CDR2 reads ANQGSEA. V lost 4 bases to trimming and J lost 4 bases, with 7 bases between them. CDR3 nucleotides: TGCAGCGTTGGACATGTCTATGGCTACACCTTC. It is translated as CSVGHVYGYTF.

V is TRBV20-1 and J is TRBJ2-2, with D hard to call. The CDR3 loop spans 14 amino acids. In germline, CDR1 is DFQATT, CDR2 SNEGSKA (reference sequence). V gave up 3 bases and J gave up 0 bases, with 8 bases separating them. CDR3 amino acids: CSASLSANTGELFF. The CDR3 DNA sequence: TGCAGTGCTAGTCTGAGTGCGAACACCGGGGAGCTGTTTTTT.

CDR3 residues: CASSFLGTGVEKLFF. CDR3 nucleotide sequence: TGCGCCAGCAGCTTCCTTGGGACAGGGGTCGAAAAACTGTTTTTT. The chain uses TRBV5-1 and TRBJ1-4; 10 bases fit TRBD1. Germline V CDR1 and CDR2: SGHRS, YFSETQ. Losses at the gene ends were 2 bases for V and 8 bases for J; bases not matched to a gene: 6. The CDR3 is 15 residues long.

The chain has TRBV9 and TRBJ2-1, with TRBD2 as a possible D gene (5 bases). Germline-derived CDR1 and CDR2 are SGDLS and YYNGEE. Trimming pared 8 bases from V and 0 bases from J, leaving 9 bases between. The CDR3 has 13 residues. The CDR3 coding sequence is TGTGCCAGTTCGGGAAGCTCCTACAATGAGCAGTTCTTC. Protein product: CASSGSSYNEQFF.

The J gene is TRBJ2-3, the V gene TRBV28; 7 nucleotides agree with TRBD2. Germline values: CDR1 MDHEN, CDR2 SYDVKM. J gave up 5 bases and V 3 bases, and 8 bases lay outside the gene matches. CDR3 size: 15 residues. CDR3 in amino acids: CASSFGGGHRDTQYF. The CDR3 region has the DNA TGTGCCAGCAGTTTTGGGGGAGGGCATAGAGATACGCAGTATTTT.

This clone was observed a few times. This sequence joins TRBV4-1 and TRBJ2-3; unclear D gene. CDR3 length: 14 residues. Germline V gene data show CDR1 as MGHRA and CDR2 as YSYEKL. V gave up 0 bases and J gave up 4 bases, with 8 bases separating them. CDR3 amino acids: CASSQDLGPDTQYF. CDR3 coding DNA: TGCGCCAGCAGCCAAGATCTAGGTCCAGATACGCAGTATTTT.